This T cell receptor beta chain stems from a study of regulatory T cells in long-lasting Graves disease. Points from the study as a whole: New patients shared 966 public clonotypes, fewer than the roughly 2,600 shared by persistent patients.

CDR3 length equals 13 residues. J lost 4 bases, V lost 3 bases, and 2 bases had no gene match. This clonotype was seen repeatedly, ten times or more. Its cognate antigen is unknown. Investigators prepared the TCR beta libraries by applying iRepertoire HTBI primers and Arm-PCR of CDR3 regions. One entry per CDR3 protein results from TCRdb running MiXCR on the multiplex PCR reads. The repertoire holds a few hundred thousand distinct CDR3 sequences, with less than 20% as singletons. Time point denoted: newly diagnosed GD, antithyroid drugs for less than 3 months. After RNA was extracted from PBMCs, the TCR library was made from it. The same data also contributed to another study, on T cells in Graves' hyperthyroidism and ophthalmopathy. As that report states: An initial round of RT-PCR targeting the TCR CDR3 relied on the HTBI primer set.

This chain uses TRBV12-3 or TRBV12-4 with TRBJ2-5, with 7 positions matching TRBD1. The input for sequencing was peripheral blood mononuclear cells (PBMCs), taken at new diagnosis, from a patient treated with antithyroid drugs. This sequence originates from a woman aged 18-29 years with Graves disease. In DNA form, the CDR3 reads TGTGCCAGCAGTTTTGGGGACAGAGAGACCCAGTACTTC. Residues: CASSFGDRETQYF.